Below, one T cell receptor (beta chain) is given with its context. Sequencing used immunoSEQ multiplex PCR; TCRdb keeps in-frame clones, though not all of them. Among approximately 210,000 clones, around four fifths were seen once, and the ten largest hold 15% to 20%. V was clipped by 2 bases and J by 0 bases, with 14 bases between them. The CDR3 contains 16 residues. CDR1 and CDR2 from the germline V gene are SGHRS and YFSETQ. These data originate in a study of blood T cell repertoires in COVID-19. Sequencing was performed on peripheral blood. J is TRBJ2-5 and V is TRBV5-1, with TRBD1 as a possible D gene (6 bases). The origin of this receptor is a young man with active or convalescent COVID-19. In DNA form, the CDR3 reads TGCGCCAGCAGCTTCCGACAGGCTGGCAACCAAGAGACCCAGTACTTC. Translating it yields CASSFRQAGNQETQYF.